Each of the 21 T cell receptor beta chains below was sequenced from the same sample in a study of OX40 agonist ivuxolimab in advanced cancers. The table came from immunoSEQ multiplex PCR; TCRdb's copy has only in-frame clones and leaves some out. Of roughly 80,000 clones listed, 65% to 90% are singletons. The specimen was CD4+ or CD8+ T cells sorted from blood, collected in a trial of the OX40 agonist ivuxolimab. Receptor source: an adult with an advanced solid tumor such as melanoma, head and neck, liver or kidney cancer.

In this sample, this clone turned up once. The rearrangement joins TRBV11-1 to TRBJ2-7; TRBD1 or TRBD2 may be the D gene (6 bases each). V was shortened by 7 bases and J by 2 bases, with 15 bases between the two germline ends. The CDR3 runs to 14 residues. CDR1 is SGHAT and CDR2 is FQDESV in the germline V gene (reference sequence). The CDR3 sequence: CASKNKGGAYEQYF. DNA for the CDR3: TGTGCCAGCAAAAATAAGGGGGGCGCCTACGAGCAGTACTTC.

V gene TRBV6-1 combines with J gene TRBJ2-5; 9 positions agree with TRBD1. The junction had 3 bases not matched to a gene; V was cut back by 8 bases and J by 2 bases. This CDR3 is 13 amino acids long. Germline lookup yields CDR1 MNHNS and CDR2 SASEGT. The CDR3 DNA reads TGTGCCAGCGACAGGGGGAGGCAAGAGACCCAGTACTTC. Protein product: CASDRGRQETQYF.

The chain has TRBV7-8 and TRBJ1-5; D is ambiguous. The V end lost 1 base, the J end lost 9 bases, and 16 bases lay between the germline ends. Germline assignment: CDR1 SGHVS and CDR2 FQNEAQ. This CDR3 is built from 15 residues. CDR3 loop: CASSLVEAGILPQHF. In nucleotides, the CDR3 is TGTGCCAGCAGCTTAGTTGAGGCAGGAATCTTGCCCCAGCATTTT.

The chain couples TRBV21-1 to TRBJ1-6. TRBV21-1 is listed as a pseudogene. The CDR3 consists of 14 residues. The CDR3 sequence is CASSNWAGTSPLHF. CDR3 sequence (DNA): TGTGCCAGCAGCAACTGGGCCGGGACTTCACCCCTCCACTTT.

The CDR3 loop is CASSATRNQPQHF. The CDR3 DNA is TGTGCCAGCAGTGCGACCCGCAATCAGCCCCAGCATTTT. The V call is TRBV6-1, the J call TRBJ1-5, with D unresolved. CDR1 is MNHNS and CDR2 is SASEGT in the germline V gene. Between the trimmed V and J ends, which lost 4 bases and 2 bases, there was a span of 6 bases. The CDR3 spans 13 residues.

V usage is TRBV28 and J usage is TRBJ1-2; D unclear. The CDR3 consists of 15 residues. Trimming shortened V by 5 bases and J by 5 bases, and 18 bases separated the two germline ends. CDR1 MDHEN and CDR2 SYDVKM come from the germline V gene. DNA of the CDR3: TGTGCCAGCAGTCCCCCGAGTCAGGCGGGATATGGCTACACCTTC. Translation: CASSPPSQAGYGYTF.

The chain combines TRBV5-1 with TRBJ1-2; 7 positions agree with TRBD1. Germline-derived CDR1 and CDR2 are SGHRS and YFSETQ. There are 12 residues in the CDR3. V was pared by 4 bases and J by 6 bases, with 3 bases of the junction left unmatched. The CDR3 is CASSVTGDGYTF. The CDR3 bases are TGCGCCAGCAGCGTAACAGGGGATGGCTACACCTTC.

This clone was picked up a small number of times. The rearrangement links TRBV6-5 to TRBJ1-2; no clear D gene. The CDR3 runs 15 residues. Trimming pared 5 bases from V and 4 bases from J, leaving 17 bases between. CDR1 is MNHEY, CDR2 SVGAGI, per germline. The CDR3, as DNA: TGTGCCAGCAGTCATCCCAGAGGAGGCCTCTATGGCTACACCTTC. Protein sequence: CASSHPRGGLYGYTF.

This sequence joins TRBV7-9 and TRBJ2-5; 8 nucleotides line up with TRBD2. This CDR3 has 15 amino acids. V shed 4 bases and J 2 bases; nucleotides not matched to a gene: 6. CDR1 SEHNR and CDR2 FQNEAQ come from the germline V gene (reference sequence). CDR3 nucleotide sequence: TGTGCCAGCAGCTCTGGTCGCGGGGGGCAAGAGACCCAGTACTTC. Translation: CASSSGRGGQETQYF.

The chain couples TRBV6-6 to TRBJ1-6; 7 nucleotides match TRBD1. V trimming: 4 bases; J trimming: 9 bases; junction bases outside the gene matches: 6. Germline CDR1 is MNHNY and CDR2 is SVGAGI (reference sequence). The CDR3 loop spans 14 amino acids. CDR3 nucleotide sequence: TGTGCCAGCAGTTCCAACAGGGGTTCTTCACCCCTCCACTTT. Its protein product is CASSSNRGSSPLHF.

This clone was counted a few times. V is TRBV10-1 and J is TRBJ2-7; the D is unclear. This CDR3 region has 13 residues. Trimming left V 0 bases short and J 3 bases short, with 6 bases between. Germline-derived CDR1 and CDR2 are WNHNN and SYGVQD (reference sequence). DNA of the CDR3: TGCGCCAGCAGTGAGTCGGTCAGCTACGAGCAGTACTTC. Translation gives CASSESVSYEQYF.

The chain employs TRBV2 and TRBJ1-4; D remains unclear. Germline V gene sequence: CDR1 SNHLY, CDR2 FYNNEI. This CDR3 region has 14 residues. The V end lost 6 bases, the J end lost 0 bases, and 8 bases lay between the germline ends. This CDR3 reads CASRTASTNEKLFF. CDR3 nucleotide sequence: TGTGCCAGCAGGACGGCATCAACTAATGAAAAACTGTTTTTT.

This clone was seen only once. This sequence joins TRBV28 and TRBJ2-7; D assignment may be TRBD1 or TRBD2 (5 bases each). The V and J ends lost 7 bases and 5 bases respectively, with 21 bases between them. Germline CDR1 reads MDHEN; CDR2 reads SYDVKM. The CDR3 extends over 15 amino acids. This chain's CDR3 is CASTSTGTPRDEQYF. The CDR3 coding sequence is TGTGCCAGCACGAGTACCGGGACCCCGAGGGACGAGCAGTACTTC.

The rearrangement joins TRBV7-3 to TRBJ1-1, with 10 bases fitting TRBD1. The J segment lost 2 bases and the V segment lost 5 bases, leaving 5 bases of the junction unmatched. The length of the CDR3 is 15 residues. Per the germline V gene, CDR1 is SGHTA and CDR2 is FQGTGA. The CDR3 loop reads CASSTGTGANTEAFF. The DNA for the CDR3 is TGTGCCAGCAGCACCGGGACAGGGGCTAACACTGAAGCTTTCTTT.

This rearrangement joins TRBV5-8 to TRBJ2-5; maybe TRBD2 (5 bases). The CDR3 consists of 14 residues. CDR1 is SGHTS and CDR2 is YDEGEE in the germline V gene. V was trimmed by 2 bases and J by 1 base, leaving 9 bases between them. The chain's CDR3 is CASSFRSGQETQYF. CDR3 DNA: TGTGCCAGCAGCTTTCGGAGCGGCCAAGAGACCCAGTACTTC.

This rearrangement joins TRBV7-8 to TRBJ2-3, with TRBD2 matching over 11 bases. This CDR3 is 16 amino acids long. V lost 1 base and J lost 4; bases outside the gene matches: 4. Germline values: CDR1 SGHVS, CDR2 FQNEAQ. CDR3 bases: TGTGCCAGCAGCTTAGGACTAGCGGGAAAGGCAGATACGCAGTATTTT. Protein: CASSLGLAGKADTQYF.

The genes are TRBV18 and TRBJ2-5; the D gene is possibly TRBD2 (6 bases). V shed 3 bases and J shed 5 bases, with 10 bases lying between them. This CDR3 is built from 13 residues. The germline V gene has CDR1 KGHSH and CDR2 LQKENI. The CDR3 loop is CASSPSGGETQYF. Written as DNA, the CDR3 is TGTGCCAGCTCACCTTCAGGAGGGGAGACCCAGTACTTC.

The sample holds a few counts of this clone. The chain employs TRBV6-5 and TRBJ2-2; no clear D. The germline V and J ends were trimmed by 8 bases and 0 bases, with 10 bases remaining between them. Germline lookup yields CDR1 MNHEY and CDR2 SVGAGI. The CDR3 is 14 amino acids. The CDR3 loop reads CASLRTANTGELFF. DNA for the CDR3: TGTGCCAGCCTCAGGACCGCGAACACCGGGGAGCTGTTTTTT.

This chain joins TRBV5-8 and TRBJ1-5; 9 bases are shared with TRBD1. The CDR3 is made up of 16 amino acids. V lost 1 base and J lost 2; bases outside the gene matches: 4. Germline V gene sequence: CDR1 SGHTS, CDR2 YDEGEE. As DNA, the CDR3 is TGTGCCAGCAGCTTGTATCGGACAGGGGGCAATCAGCCCCAGCATTTT. Translation gives CASSLYRTGGNQPQHF.

The V gene is TRBV5-5, the J gene TRBJ2-6; D possibly matches TRBD1 or TRBD2 (5 bases each). The CDR3 extends over 15 amino acids. Trimming removed 4 bases from V and 0 bases from J, with 8 bases in between. Germline V gene data show CDR1 as SGHKS and CDR2 as YYEKEE (reference sequence). CDR3 sequence: CASSPGTSGANVLTF. The CDR3 nucleotides read TGTGCCAGCAGCCCAGGGACCTCTGGGGCCAACGTCCTGACTTTC.

The rearrangement uses TRBV28 and TRBJ1-2, with TRBD1 matching 8 bases. Germline CDR1 reads MDHEN; CDR2 reads SYDVKM. This CDR3 has 15 residues. J lost 0 bases, V lost 6 bases, and 6 bases had no gene match. CDR3 nucleotide sequence: TGTGCCAGCAGGCGACAGGGGCAAGCTAACTATGGCTACACCTTC. Residues: CASRRQGQANYGYTF.